The sequence of this T cell receptor (beta chain) was determined in a study of PD-1 blockade in classical Hodgkin lymphoma. The V and J ends lost 5 bases and 2 bases, in that order; junction bases with no gene match: 5. The CDR3 length is 14 residues. The germline V gene has CDR1 SGHTA and CDR2 FQGNSA. After autologous stem cell transplantation all patients relapsed, and prior brentuximab vedotin exposure differed between cohorts. This clone was picked up a small number of times. TCRdb's copy holds only in-frame clones and misses some; the assay was immunoSEQ multiplex PCR. This table holds fewer than 25,000 clones, about four fifths found once.

The TCR comes from a human donor with classical Hodgkin lymphoma. Here the sequenced sample was peripheral blood mononuclear cells (PBMCs), taken before the second cycle of nivolumab. The chain links TRBV7-2 to TRBJ2-7; TRBD2 matches 8 bases. The CDR3 sequence: CASSPDSGAYEQYF. The CDR3 coding sequence is TGTGCCAGCAGCCCAGATAGCGGGGCCTACGAGCAGTACTTC.